This is a list of T cell receptor beta chains from one sample in a study of technical replicates of blood from a few donors. The method was immunoSEQ multiplex PCR; TCRdb's version includes in-frame clones alone and lacks a portion of them. The profile shows about 76,000 clones, over 75% of them singletons. The sequenced sample consisted of T cells isolated from PBMCs. These receptors were obtained from a human donor in good health. Each CDR3 is given with its conserved first and last residue. D genes are given only for firm matches. The size field is filled for only some rows; it gives once, few, many or a size class.

J gene	D gene	V gene	clone size	CDR3 DNA	CDR3 protein
TRBJ2-1	TRBD2	TRBV11-2	.	TGTGCCAGCAGCTTAGAGCGGGGGGGCTACAATGAGCAGTTCTTC	CASSLERGGYNEQFF
TRBJ1-4	TRBD1	TRBV7-9	.	TGTGCCAGCAGCTCGGGGACAGGAAATGAAAAACTGTTTTTT	CASSSGTGNEKLFF
TRBJ1-1	.	TRBV7-6	.	TGTGCCACCAGCGGCGGAACGAACACTGAAGCTTTCTTT	CATSGGTNTEAFF
TRBJ1-3	TRBD1	TRBV5-1	once	TGCGCCGCAAAGCCGAGGGGGCAGTTTTTCGGCCACACCATATATTTT	CAAKPRGQFFGHTIYF
TRBJ1-2	TRBD1	TRBV5-1	.	TGCGCCAGCAGCTTGGGACAGGGCAGAGACTATGGCTACACCTTC	CASSLGQGRDYGYTF
TRBJ1-6	.	TRBV27	.	TGTGCCAGCACGGACAGATCGAATTCACCCCTCCACTTT	CASTDRSNSPLHF
TRBJ1-6	.	TRBV30	.	TGTGCCTGGAGTGTAGGCAGGGGAGAATTCAATTCACCCCTCCACTTT	CAWSVGRGEFNSPLHF
TRBJ1-1	.	TRBV28	.	TGTGCCAGCAGTTTATTCGTGACAGGAGTTGAAGCTTTCTTT	CASSLFVTGVEAFF
TRBJ1-1	.	TRBV29-1	.	TGCAGCGTAAGGTGGAGGGGCGTTGGTGCTTTCTTT	CSVRWRGVGAFF
TRBJ1-1	TRBD1	TRBV6-5	.	TGTGCCAGCGGGACAGGGAACACTGAAGCTTTCTTT	CASGTGNTEAFF
TRBJ1-5	.	TRBV7-6	.	TGTGCCAGCAGCTTAGCTCGGGGGGATCAGCCCCAGCATTTT	CASSLARGDQPQHF
TRBJ2-3	.	TRBV10-3	.	TGTGCCATCAGTGAGTCGCGTTTCGGGAGCACAGATACGCAGTATTTT	CAISESRFGSTDTQYF
TRBJ2-1	.	TRBV27	.	TGTGCCAGCAGTAGAGAAACTCGGGGTGAGCAGTTCTTC	CASSRETRGEQFF
TRBJ1-1	.	TRBV7-3	once	TGTGCCAGCAGCTTAAGCGGCAGGAACACTGAAGCTTTCTTT	CASSLSGRNTEAFF
TRBJ2-1	TRBD2	TRBV28	.	TGTGCCAGCAGGACTAGCGGGAGTGAGAGCAATGAGCAGTTCTTC	CASRTSGSESNEQFF
TRBJ1-4	.	TRBV7-9	.	TGTGCCAGCACTGTAGGTGTAGCGGGGACTAATGAAAAACTGTTTTTT	CASTVGVAGTNEKLFF
TRBJ1-6	.	TRBV7-6	.	TGTGCCAGCAGCTCTTTACAGGGTACGGGGTCACCCCTCCACTTT	CASSSLQGTGSPLHF
TRBJ2-1	TRBD2	TRBV4-1	.	TGCGCCAGCAGCCAACGCTTACTAGCGGGTTTTGGCAATGAGCAGTTCTTC	CASSQRLLAGFGNEQFF
TRBJ2-7	.	TRBV7-9	.	TGTGCCAGCAGCTTAGTAACGGGGAACTACGAGCAGTACTTC	CASSLVTGNYEQYF
TRBJ1-1	.	TRBV5-4	.	TGTGCCAGCAGCCCGATGAGAGGGGGTACTATGAACACTGAAGCTTTCTTT	CASSPMRGGTMNTEAFF
TRBJ1-5	.	TRBV30	.	TGTGCCTGGAGTCCGTCCAATCAGCCCCAGCATTTT	CAWSPSNQPQHF
TRBJ1-5	.	TRBV6-5	.	TGTGCCAGCAGAACGCAGGCAAATCAGCCCCAGCATTTT	CASRTQANQPQHF
TRBJ2-5	.	TRBV5-4	.	TGTGCCAGCAGCGGTAATCAAACGGTAAAAGAGACCCAGTACTTC	CASSGNQTVKETQYF
TRBJ2-7	TRBD1	TRBV19	once	TGTGCCAGTGCCTCAACGGACAGGACCTACGAGCAGTACTTC	CASASTDRTYEQYF
TRBJ2-5	TRBD2	TRBV7-6	.	TGTGCCAGCAGCCCATCGGCCGGACTAGCGGGAAGTAGGGGAGAGACCCAGTACTTC	CASSPSAGLAGSRGETQYF
TRBJ2-5	TRBD1	TRBV5-1	.	TGCGCCAGCAGCTTGCGACAGGGTGGAGAGACCCAGTACTTC	CASSLRQGGETQYF
TRBJ2-7	TRBD2	TRBV7-9	.	TGTGCCAGCAGTTTAACCCCCGCGGGACTAGCGGTCTACGAGCAGTACTTC	CASSLTPAGLAVYEQYF
TRBJ1-1	.	TRBV30	.	TGTGCCTGGAGCGAAACACACCCCGAAGCTTTCTTT	CAWSETHPEAFF
TRBJ2-7	TRBD1	TRBV11-3	.	TGTGCCAGCAGCCTACAGGGGGAGCAGTACTTC	CASSLQGEQYF
TRBJ2-7	.	TRBV20-1	.	TGCAGTGGGCTAGGGGCCTACGAGCAGTACTTC	CSGLGAYEQYF
TRBJ2-5	TRBD2	TRBV29-1	.	TGCAGCGTTGGGACTAGCGGGAGAGGGGTAGAGACCCAGTACTTC	CSVGTSGRGVETQYF
TRBJ1-6	.	TRBV2	.	TGTGCCACCCAACTGACAGGCAGGGATTCACCCCTCCACTTT	CATQLTGRDSPLHF
TRBJ2-1	.	TRBV2	.	TGTGCCAGCAGTGATGTGGGGAGCTCCTACAATGAGCAGTTCTTC	CASSDVGSSYNEQFF
TRBJ2-1	TRBD2	TRBV6-5	.	TGTGCCAGCAGTTGGGGGGGCTCCTACAATGAGCAGTTCTTC	CASSWGGSYNEQFF
TRBJ1-2	.	TRBV19	.	TGTGCCAGTAGTATCACGGAGGTAGACTTCTATGGCTACACCTTC	CASSITEVDFYGYTF
TRBJ1-2	TRBD1	TRBV5-1	.	TGCGCCAGCAGTTCAGACAGGGGCCGGCCTAATGGCTACACCTTC	CASSSDRGRPNGYTF
TRBJ2-7	.	TRBV19	.	TGTGCCAGTAGTATCGCGGGGCCGGGCGAGCAGTACTTC	CASSIAGPGEQYF
TRBJ1-2	.	TRBV25-1	.	TGTGCCAGCAGTGTAGGACAGCCCCCACGGGGCTACACCTTC	CASSVGQPPRGYTF
TRBJ2-1	TRBD2	TRBV14	.	TGTGCCAGCAGCCGTCGGCTAGCGGGGGGGCTAAATGAGCAGTTCTTC	CASSRRLAGGLNEQFF
TRBJ2-1	.	TRBV6-1	.	TGTGCCAGCAGTGAATTACAGGGAACTACCTCCTACAATGAGCAGTTCTTC	CASSELQGTTSYNEQFF
TRBJ1-3	.	TRBV11-2	.	TGTGCCAGCAGCTCCGCGTTCGGAAACACCATATATTTT	CASSSAFGNTIYF
TRBJ2-5	TRBD2	TRBV2	.	TGTGCCACCTCCCCCTTTAGCGGGGGGGGGTCAGAGACCCAGTACTTC	CATSPFSGGGSETQYF
TRBJ2-3	TRBD2	TRBV27	.	TGTGCCAGCAGCATCCCGGGACTAGGCCGCACAGATACGCAGTATTTT	CASSIPGLGRTDTQYF
TRBJ2-1	TRBD2	TRBV9	.	TGTGCCAGCAGCGTAGGAGTAGCGGGAGCCTACAATGAGCAGTTCTTC	CASSVGVAGAYNEQFF
TRBJ1-3	.	TRBV6-1	.	TGTGCCAGCAGTGAACGGTTTTCTGGAAACACCATATATTTT	CASSERFSGNTIYF
TRBJ1-1	.	TRBV6-1	.	TGTGCCAGCAGGGAAGACGGGTACACTGAAGCTTTCTTT	CASREDGYTEAFF
TRBJ1-2	.	TRBV28	.	TGTGCCAGCAGTTTATCGGGGGGCACTTATTTCGATGGCTACACCTTC	CASSLSGGTYFDGYTF
TRBJ1-1	TRBD1	TRBV10-1	.	TGCGCCAGCAGTCATCGAGGGACAGATAACACTGAAGCTTTCTTT	CASSHRGTDNTEAFF
TRBJ1-4	TRBD1	TRBV5-4	.	TGTGCCAGCAGCCAGGCGACGGGACAGGGGACTTCTGCAACTAATGAAAAACTGTTTTTT	CASSQATGQGTSATNEKLFF
TRBJ1-4	.	TRBV7-9	.	TGTGCCAGCAGCTTAGTGGGGACTACGGAAAAACTGTTTTTT	CASSLVGTTEKLFF
TRBJ2-3	.	TRBV11-2	.	TGTGCCAGCAGCCCCCCGGGCGGGGCCAGCACAGATACGCAGTATTTT	CASSPPGGASTDTQYF